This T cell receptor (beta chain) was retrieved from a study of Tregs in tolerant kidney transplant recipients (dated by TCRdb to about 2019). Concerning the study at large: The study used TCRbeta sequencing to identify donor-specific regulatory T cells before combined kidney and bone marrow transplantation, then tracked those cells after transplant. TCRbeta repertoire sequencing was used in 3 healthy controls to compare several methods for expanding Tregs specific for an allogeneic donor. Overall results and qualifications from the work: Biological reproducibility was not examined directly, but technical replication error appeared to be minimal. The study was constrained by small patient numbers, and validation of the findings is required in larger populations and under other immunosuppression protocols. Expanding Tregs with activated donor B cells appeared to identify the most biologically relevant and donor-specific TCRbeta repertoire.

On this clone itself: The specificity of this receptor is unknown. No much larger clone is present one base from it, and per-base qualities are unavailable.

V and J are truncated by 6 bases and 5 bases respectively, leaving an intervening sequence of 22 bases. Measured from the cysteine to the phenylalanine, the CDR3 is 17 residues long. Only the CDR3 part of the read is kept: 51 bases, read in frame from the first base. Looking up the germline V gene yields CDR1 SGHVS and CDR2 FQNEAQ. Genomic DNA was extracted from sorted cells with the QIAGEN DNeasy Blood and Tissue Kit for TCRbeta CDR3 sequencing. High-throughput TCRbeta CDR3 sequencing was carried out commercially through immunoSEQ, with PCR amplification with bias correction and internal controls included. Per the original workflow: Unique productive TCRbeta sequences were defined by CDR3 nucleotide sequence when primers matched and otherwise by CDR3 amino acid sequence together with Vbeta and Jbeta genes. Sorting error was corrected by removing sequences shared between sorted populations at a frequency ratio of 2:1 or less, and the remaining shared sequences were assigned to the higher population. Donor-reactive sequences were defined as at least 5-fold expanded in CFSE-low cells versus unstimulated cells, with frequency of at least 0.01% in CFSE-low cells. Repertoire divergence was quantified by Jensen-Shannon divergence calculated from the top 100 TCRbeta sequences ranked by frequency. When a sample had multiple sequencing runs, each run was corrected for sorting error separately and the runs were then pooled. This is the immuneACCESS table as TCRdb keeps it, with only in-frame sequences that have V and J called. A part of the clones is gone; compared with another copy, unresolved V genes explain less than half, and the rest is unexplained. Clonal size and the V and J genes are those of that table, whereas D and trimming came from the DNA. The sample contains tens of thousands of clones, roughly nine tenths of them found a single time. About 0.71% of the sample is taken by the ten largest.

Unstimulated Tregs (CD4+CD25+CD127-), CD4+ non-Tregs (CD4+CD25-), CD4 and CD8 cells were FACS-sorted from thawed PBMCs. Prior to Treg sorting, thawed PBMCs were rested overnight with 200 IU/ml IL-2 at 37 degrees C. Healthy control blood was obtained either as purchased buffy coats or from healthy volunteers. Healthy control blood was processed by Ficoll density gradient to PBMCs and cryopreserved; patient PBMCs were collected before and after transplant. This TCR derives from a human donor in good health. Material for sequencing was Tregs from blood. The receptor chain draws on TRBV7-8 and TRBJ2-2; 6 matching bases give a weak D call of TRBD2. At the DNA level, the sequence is TGTGCCAGCAGATCTTACGGGGGACCGCTTGAGACCGGGGAGCTGTTTTTT. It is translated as CASRSYGGPLETGELFF.